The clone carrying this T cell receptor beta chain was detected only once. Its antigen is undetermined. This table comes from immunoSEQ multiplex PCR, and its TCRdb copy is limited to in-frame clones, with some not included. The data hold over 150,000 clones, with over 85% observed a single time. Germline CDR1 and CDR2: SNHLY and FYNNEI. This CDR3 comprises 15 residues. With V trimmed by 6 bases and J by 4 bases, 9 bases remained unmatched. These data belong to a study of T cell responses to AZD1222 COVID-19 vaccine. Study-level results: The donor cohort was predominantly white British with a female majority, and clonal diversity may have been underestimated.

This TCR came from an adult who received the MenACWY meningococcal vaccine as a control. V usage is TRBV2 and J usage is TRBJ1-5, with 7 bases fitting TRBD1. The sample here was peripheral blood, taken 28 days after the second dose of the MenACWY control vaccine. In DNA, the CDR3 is TGTGCCAGCAGGGCAGGGGGGGCTAGTAATCAGCCCCAGCATTTT. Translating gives CASRAGGASNQPQHF.